These 3 T cell receptor beta chains originate from one sample sequenced in a study of CD8 T cells in Susac syndrome. Reverse transcription used roughly 0.45 to 1 ug RNA and random hexamers. In TCRdb, the immunoSEQ multiplex PCR reads were re-called with MiXCR into one record per CDR3 protein. The table lists around 160,000 distinct CDR3 sequences, roughly 95% of them singletons, with roughly 0.1% in the top ten. Sequenced material: CD4+ T cells from PBMCs. The origin of the receptors is a human donor with multiple sclerosis.

The chain carries TRBV27 and TRBJ2-7, with TRBD1 matching over 8 bases. V dropped 3 bases and J dropped 3; count of bases not matched to a gene: 7. Germline V gene data show CDR1 as MNHEY and CDR2 as SMNVEV (reference sequence). The CDR3 has 15 residues. Here the CDR3 reads CASSLGGQAHYEQYF. CDR3 sequence (DNA): TGTGCCAGCAGTTTGGGGGGACAGGCCCACTACGAGCAGTACTTC.

The rearrangement uses TRBV11-2 and TRBJ1-5; no firm D call. V lost 1 base and J 7 bases, leaving 8 bases between the germline ends. Germline lookup yields CDR1 SGHAT and CDR2 FQNNGV. The CDR3 spans 13 residues. The CDR3 sequence: CASSLGAGQPQHF. CDR3 coding DNA: TGTGCCAGCAGCTTAGGGGCAGGCCAGCCCCAGCATTTT.

The chain uses TRBV7-9 and TRBJ1-1; unclear D gene. CDR1 is SEHNR, CDR2 FQNEAQ, per germline (reference sequence). V was pared by 5 bases and J by 4 bases, with 14 bases between. The CDR3 consists of 14 residues. CDR3: CASSTHVRGTEAFF. The CDR3 nucleotides read TGTGCCAGCAGCACCCACGTCCGAGGCACTGAAGCTTTCTTT.